This is a list of T cell receptor beta chains from one sample in a study of T cell responses to AZD1222 COVID-19 vaccine. The protocol was immunoSEQ multiplex PCR, while the TCRdb copy is restricted to in-frame clones and leaves out a portion. The sample contains 130,000 to 150,000 clones, 91% of which appear only once. The starting material was peripheral blood, obtained on day 0 of AZD1222 vaccination. The receptors were sampled from an adult in good health. CDR3s include the opening cysteine and the closing phenylalanine or tryptophan. Fields, in order: clone size, D gene, J gene, V gene, CDR3 protein, CDR3 DNA. A D gene is named only where the DNA matches it firmly. Size is stated for part of the rows, as once, few or many counts, or as a class when the clone is expanded.

>few|TRBD1|TRBJ1-3|TRBV5-6
CASSWTGAGNTIYF
TGTGCCAGCAGCTGGACAGGGGCTGGAAACACCATATATTTT
>-|TRBD1|TRBJ1-4|TRBV28
CASKQGSGVPEKLFF
TGTGCCAGCAAACAGGGGTCTGGCGTTCCTGAAAAACTGTTTTTT
>-|-|TRBJ2-6|TRBV28
CASIDPEGGANVLTF
TGTGCCAGCATCGACCCGGAGGGGGGGGCCAACGTCCTGACTTTC
>-|-|TRBJ1-6|TRBV6-5
CASSLGQLASPLHF
TGTGCCAGCAGTCTAGGACAGCTTGCTTCACCCCTCCACTTT
>-|-|TRBJ1-1|TRBV2
CASSEESAELGTEAFF
TGTGCCAGCAGTGAGGAGTCGGCGGAGTTGGGCACTGAAGCTTTCTTT
>-|-|TRBJ2-2|TRBV7-3
CASSPTRAGRDTGELFF
TGTGCCAGCAGCCCCACTCGGGCAGGGCGGGACACCGGGGAGCTGTTTTTT
>-|TRBD2|TRBJ2-1|TRBV5-1
CASSSGLAEGTEQFF
TGCGCCAGCAGCTCCGGACTAGCGGAGGGAACTGAGCAGTTCTTC
>-|-|TRBJ2-5|TRBV7-2
CASSFPAKETQYF
TGTGCCAGCAGCTTCCCAGCGAAAGAGACCCAGTACTTC
>-|-|TRBJ1-4|TRBV12-3/TRBV12-4
CASSFTDEKLFF
TGTGCCAGCAGTTTTACGGATGAAAAACTGTTTTTT
>-|-|TRBJ2-1|TRBV7-8
CASSLGGDYNEQFF
TGTGCCAGCAGCTTAGGCGGGGACTACAATGAGCAGTTCTTC
>-|-|TRBJ1-4|TRBV12-3/TRBV12-4
CASSFFIGDRLFF
TGTGCCAGCAGTTTCTTTATTGGCGACAGACTGTTTTTT
>once|-|TRBJ2-3|TRBV9
CASSDTLVDTQYF
TGTGCCAGCAGTGACACCCTGGTAGATACGCAGTATTTT
>-|TRBD1|TRBJ1-2|TRBV5-1
CASSLWTGRDGYTF
TGCGCCAGCAGCCTCTGGACAGGGCGGGATGGCTACACCTTC
>-|-|TRBJ1-1|TRBV6-2/TRBV6-3
CASSSRGSTEAFF
TGTGCCAGCAGTTCCAGGGGATCGACTGAAGCTTTCTTT
>-|-|TRBJ2-1|TRBV7-6
CASSRRKGTSGNNEQFF
TGTGCCAGCAGCCGCAGGAAGGGAACGAGTGGCAATAATGAGCAGTTCTTC
>-|-|TRBJ1-2|TRBV24-1
CATSDGVNSNYGYTF
TGTGCCACCAGTGATGGGGTTAACTCTAACTATGGCTACACCTTC
>-|TRBD1|TRBJ1-2|TRBV27
CASSFGQGHGYTF
TGTGCCAGCAGTTTCGGACAGGGGCATGGCTACACCTTC
>-|-|TRBJ2-7|TRBV7-2
CASSSFGQPAYEQYF
TGTGCCAGCAGCTCATTCGGACAGCCGGCCTACGAGCAGTACTTC
>-|-|TRBJ1-3|TRBV11-3
CASSLVADTIYF
TGTGCCAGCAGCTTAGTGGCGGACACCATATATTTT
>-|TRBD2|TRBJ2-7|TRBV10-3
CAISAQTSGRDEQYF
TGTGCCATCAGTGCTCAGACTAGCGGGAGGGACGAGCAGTACTTC
>-|TRBD2|TRBJ2-7|TRBV20-1
CSASPWTSSSSYEQYF
TGCAGTGCTAGTCCCTGGACTAGCTCGAGCTCCTACGAGCAGTACTTC
>-|-|TRBJ1-1|TRBV19
CASSPSLTANTEAFF
TGTGCCAGTAGCCCGAGTCTCACAGCGAACACTGAAGCTTTCTTT
>-|-|TRBJ2-7|TRBV19
CASSLRGAYEQYF
TGTGCCAGTAGTCTGCGGGGAGCCTACGAGCAGTACTTC
>-|-|TRBJ1-2|TRBV18
CASSLDGYGYTF
TGTGCCAGCTCACTGGACGGCTATGGCTACACCTTC
>-|TRBD2|TRBJ2-7|TRBV27
CASSSLLGGPRPREQYF
TGTGCCAGCAGTTCCCTTTTGGGAGGGCCCCGCCCTCGGGAGCAGTACTTC
>-|-|TRBJ1-4|TRBV2
CASSMRGSGEKLFF
TGTGCCAGCAGCATGAGGGGGAGTGGTGAAAAACTGTTTTTT